A selection of T cell receptor beta chains follows, all from one sample in a study of T cell responses to AZD1222 COVID-19 vaccine. Some clones are missing from TCRdb's copy, which holds only in-frame ones; the method was immunoSEQ multiplex PCR. This sample carries roughly 160,000 clones, 85% to 90% of them seen once, and the ten largest clones take more than 4%. The input for sequencing was peripheral blood, taken 28 days after the second AZD1222 dose. The receptors stem from an adult who received the AZD1222 COVID-19 vaccine. CDR3s include the opening cysteine and the closing phenylalanine or tryptophan. Fields, in order: D gene, CDR3 length, V gene, J gene, clone size, CDR3 DNA, CDR3 protein. The D gene is left open where the match is weak. Clone size, where shown, is once, few, many, or a class for clones that have expanded.

.	14	TRBV7-2	TRBJ1-5	.	TGTGCCAGCAGCTTTTCGTCCATGAATCAGCCCCAGCATTTT	CASSFSSMNQPQHF
.	12	TRBV29-1	TRBJ2-7	.	TGCAGCTTTAGGGGGAAATCGGACGAGCAGTACTTC	CSFRGKSDEQYF
.	12	TRBV27	TRBJ2-1	few	TGTGCCAGCAGTTTATCGAAGAATGAGCAGTTCTTC	CASSLSKNEQFF
.	15	TRBV6-2/TRBV6-3	TRBJ2-7	.	TGTGCCAGCAGTTCCCGGACGGTCCCCACCTACGAGCAGTACTTC	CASSSRTVPTYEQYF
TRBD1	14	TRBV10-3	TRBJ1-5	.	TGTGCCACCCAGGGACAGGGAATGGATCAGCCCCAGCATTTT	CATQGQGMDQPQHF
TRBD1	14	TRBV5-5	TRBJ1-1	.	TGTGCCAGCAGCCGGGCCGGGACAGGGCAGGTCGCTTTCTTT	CASSRAGTGQVAFF
TRBD1	16	TRBV9	TRBJ1-1	.	TGTGCCAGCAGCGCCGACAGGGTAGCCTTGAACACTGAAGCTTTCTTT	CASSADRVALNTEAFF
.	12	TRBV29-1	TRBJ1-3	.	TGCAGCGTTGAAGGGGAGTGTTACACCATATATTTT	CSVEGECYTIYF
.	15	TRBV7-3	TRBJ1-2	.	TGTGCCAGCAGCCCTAACGGCGGGGGTTTGAATGGCTACACCTTC	CASSPNGGGLNGYTF
TRBD1	15	TRBV30	TRBJ1-2	.	TGTGCCTGGAGCTCACCCGGACAGGGAGGGCGAGCTGACACCTTC	CAWSSPGQGGRADTF
TRBD2	18	TRBV3-1/TRBV3-2	TRBJ2-7	.	TGTGCCAGCAGCCAACACCTAGCGGGGGCCTCAACTTCCTACGAGCAGTACTTC	CASSQHLAGASTSYEQYF
.	15	TRBV5-4	TRBJ1-1	.	TGTGCCAGCAGCTTGCCGGGACTGGGGAACACTGAAGCTTTCTTT	CASSLPGLGNTEAFF
.	15	TRBV4-3	TRBJ2-5	.	TGCGCCAGCAGCCAAGATTATAACAGGCAAGAGACCCAGTACTTC	CASSQDYNRQETQYF
.	16	TRBV5-1	TRBJ2-1	.	TGCGCCAGCAACCCCGGTACGGGAACCTCCTACAATGAGCAGTTCTTC	CASNPGTGTSYNEQFF
.	13	TRBV6-5	TRBJ2-7	.	TGTGCCAGCAGCACCGGACAGAGCTACGAGCAGTACTTC	CASSTGQSYEQYF
.	16	TRBV11-2	TRBJ2-2	.	TGTGCCAGCAGCCCTCGATACGGTGCGAACACCGGGGAGCTGTTTTTT	CASSPRYGANTGELFF